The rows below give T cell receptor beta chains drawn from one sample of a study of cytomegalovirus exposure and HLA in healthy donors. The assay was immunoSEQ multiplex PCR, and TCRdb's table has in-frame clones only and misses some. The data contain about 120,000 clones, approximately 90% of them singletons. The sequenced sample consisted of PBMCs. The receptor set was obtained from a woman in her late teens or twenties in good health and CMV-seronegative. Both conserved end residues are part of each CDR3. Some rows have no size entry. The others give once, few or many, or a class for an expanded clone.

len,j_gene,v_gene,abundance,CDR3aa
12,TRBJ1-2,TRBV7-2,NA,CASSLYSYGYTF
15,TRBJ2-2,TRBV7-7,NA,CASSLTSGVTGELFF
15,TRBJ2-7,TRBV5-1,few,CASSLLESGSYEQYF
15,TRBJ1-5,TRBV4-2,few,CASSQDYAGGQPQHF
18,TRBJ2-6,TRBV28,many,CASSFSRAGDSGANVLTF
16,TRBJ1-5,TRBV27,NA,CASSSPYREGNQPQHF
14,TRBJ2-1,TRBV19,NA,CASASTSLYGEQFF
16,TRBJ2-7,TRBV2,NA,CASSVEPGLAGAEQYF
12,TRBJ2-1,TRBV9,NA,CASSVGYNEQFF
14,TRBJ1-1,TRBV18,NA,CASSPQGMNTEAFF
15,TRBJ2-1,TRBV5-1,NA,CASSPAGASRGEQFF
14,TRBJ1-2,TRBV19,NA,CASSIPDSPYGYTF
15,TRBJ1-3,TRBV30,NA,CAWGARLHSGNTIYF
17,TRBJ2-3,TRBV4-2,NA,CASSRGLAGATTDTQYF
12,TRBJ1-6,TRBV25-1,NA,CASKEGISPLHF
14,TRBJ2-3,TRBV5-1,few,CASTGGQGLDTQYF
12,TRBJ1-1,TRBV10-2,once,CATQGFNTEAFF
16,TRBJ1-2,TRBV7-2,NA,CASSRYLTGRRYGYTF